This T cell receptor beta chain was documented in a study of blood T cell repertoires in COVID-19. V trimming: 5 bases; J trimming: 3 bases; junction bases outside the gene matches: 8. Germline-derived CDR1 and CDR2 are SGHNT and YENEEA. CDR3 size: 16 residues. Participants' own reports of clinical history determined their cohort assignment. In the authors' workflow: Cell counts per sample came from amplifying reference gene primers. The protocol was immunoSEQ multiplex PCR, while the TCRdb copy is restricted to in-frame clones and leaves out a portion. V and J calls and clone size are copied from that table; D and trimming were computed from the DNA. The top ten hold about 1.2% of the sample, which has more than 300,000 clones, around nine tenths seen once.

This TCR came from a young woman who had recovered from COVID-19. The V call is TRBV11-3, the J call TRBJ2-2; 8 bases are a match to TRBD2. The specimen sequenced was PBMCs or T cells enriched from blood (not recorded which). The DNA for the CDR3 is TGTGCCAGCAGCCCTCATCCGGGGGGGGACACCGGGGAGCTGTTTTTT. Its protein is CASSPHPGGDTGELFF.